The 21 T cell receptor beta chains in this list originate from one sample, sequenced in a study of long-term antiretroviral therapy in people with HIV. A v3.0 immunoSEQ assay was performed at survey level. Sequencing used immunoSEQ multiplex PCR; TCRdb keeps in-frame clones, though not all of them. The data hold about 24,000 clones, with 80% to 85% observed a single time. The sample here was unsorted PBMCs, taken at the start of antiretroviral therapy, before treatment. These receptors all come from a young woman with HIV.

The chain joins TRBV5-6 to TRBJ1-2; unclear D gene. Looked up from germline, CDR1 is SGHDT and CDR2 is YYEEEE. Trimming cost V 1 base and J 4 bases, with 8 bases left between them. The CDR3 extends over 13 amino acids. The CDR3 reads CASSLNAAYGYTF. In DNA, the CDR3 is TGTGCCAGCAGCTTGAACGCGGCCTATGGCTACACCTTC. Complete variable domain (other parts from reference TRBV5-6 and TRBJ1-2): DAGVTQSPTHLIKTRGQQVTLRCSPKSGHDTVSWYQQALGQGPQFIFQYYEEEERQRGNFPDRFSGHQFPNYSSELNVNALLLGDSALYLCASSLNAAYGYTFGSGTRLTVV.

V usage is TRBV11-2 and J usage is TRBJ2-1, with D perhaps assigned TRBD1 or TRBD2 (5 bases each). The CDR3 length is 17 residues. Germline V gives CDR1 SGHAT, CDR2 FQNNGV. Trimming stripped 0 bases from V and 0 bases from J, with 12 bases between. The CDR3 DNA reads TGTGCCAGCAGCTTAGAGTCCCCAGGGAGCTCCTACAATGAGCAGTTCTTC. Protein sequence: CASSLESPGSSYNEQFF.

The chain carries TRBV28 and TRBJ2-7; 8 bases line up with TRBD1. Looked up from germline, CDR1 is MDHEN and CDR2 is SYDVKM. The CDR3 covers 14 residues. With 3 bases clipped from V and 3 bases from J, the junction kept 4 bases outside the gene matches. CDR3 sequence reads: CASSFNTGGYEQYF. The DNA of the CDR3 is TGTGCCAGCAGTTTTAATACAGGGGGCTACGAGCAGTACTTC.

The chain is built from TRBV7-3 and TRBJ2-3; 9 bases map to TRBD2. Germline lookup yields CDR1 SGHTA and CDR2 FQGTGA. The CDR3 is 15 residues long. The J segment lost 3 bases and the V segment lost 5 bases, leaving 6 bases of the junction unmatched. The CDR3 region has the DNA TGTGCCAGCAGCCCCGATAGCGGGGGTACAGATACGCAGTATTTT. It codes for CASSPDSGGTDTQYF.

The rearrangement uses TRBV6-1 and TRBJ1-2; D call uncertain. This CDR3 comprises 13 residues. Germline CDR1 is MNHNS and CDR2 is SASEGT. Here the CDR3 DNA reads TGTGCTCAGCGAGGCGGGTTTACAGAGGGCTACACCTTC. Residues: CAQRGGFTEGYTF.

This chain connects TRBV6-5 to TRBJ2-3; D possibly matches TRBD1 or TRBD2 (6 bases each). Germline V CDR1 and CDR2: MNHEY, SVGAGI. CDR3 size: 14 residues. With 6 bases removed from V and 6 bases from J, the gap between germline ends came to 16 bases. The CDR3 DNA sequence: TGTGCCAGCAGGGCGGGACACTCAGAGGATACGCAGTATTTT. Translating gives CASRAGHSEDTQYF.

This clone was counted a few times. The V gene is TRBV5-6, the J gene TRBJ2-2; no clear D gene. Trimming stripped 2 bases from V and 1 base from J, with 9 bases between. The CDR3 contains 15 residues. In germline, CDR1 is SGHDT, CDR2 YYEEEE. The DNA of the CDR3 is TGTGCCAGCAGCTTACTTCTCAGGAACACCGGGGAGCTGTTTTTT. This codes for CASSLLLRNTGELFF.

This rearrangement joins TRBV19 to TRBJ1-5; possibly TRBD1 for D (5 bases). V was clipped by 6 bases and J by 6 bases, with 18 bases between them. Germline CDR1 is LNHDA and CDR2 is SQIVND (reference sequence). The CDR3 spans 15 residues. This chain's CDR3 is CASRGVGGVSQPQHF. DNA for the CDR3: TGTGCCAGTAGGGGGGTTGGGGGAGTTAGTCAGCCCCAGCATTTT.

J is TRBJ2-5 and V is TRBV10-3; D unresolved. The DNA end is a closer match to TRBJ2-7, so the J assignment may be wrong. The CDR3 has 12 amino acids. The germline gives CDR1 ENHRY, CDR2 SYGVKD. The CDR3 region is CAISAEDYEQYF. The CDR3 DNA sequence: TGTGCCATCAGTGCAGAAGACTACGAGCAGTACTTC.

The chain recombines TRBV7-2 with TRBJ1-1; no firm D call. CDR1 is SGHTA and CDR2 is FQGNSA in the germline V gene. The CDR3 is 14 amino acids. V was cut by 5 bases and J by 11 bases, with 21 bases left in between. As DNA, the CDR3 is TGTGCCAGCAGCCGCATTGGCCGCGTAAGTGACGCTTTCTTT. It codes for CASSRIGRVSDAFF.

Judged by abundance, this clone is medium-sized. This chain uses TRBV4-3 with TRBJ1-1; no clear D gene. CDR1 is LGHNA and CDR2 is YSLEER in the germline V gene. V gave up 0 bases and J gave up 3 bases, with 11 bases separating them. The CDR3 sequence is 15 residues long. The CDR3 nucleotides are TGCGCCAGCAGCCAAGACGTCCGCGAGGACACTGAAGCTTTCTTT. Amino acids: CASSQDVREDTEAFF.

J is TRBJ1-2 and V is TRBV7-9; maybe TRBD1 (5 bases). The V gene lost 5 bases and the J gene lost 0 bases, with 16 bases spanning the gap. The CDR3 sequence is 16 residues long. Germline V lookup: CDR1 SEHNR, CDR2 FQNEAQ (reference sequence). The CDR3 DNA sequence: TGTGCCAGCAGCCAACAGTCGGGGGTTTCTAACTATGGCTACACCTTC. Amino acid sequence: CASSQQSGVSNYGYTF.

The chain carries TRBV28 and TRBJ2-2, with 10 positions matching TRBD1. CDR3 length: 15 amino acids. Germline loops: CDR1 MDHEN, CDR2 SYDVKM. Trimming cost V 3 bases and J 9 bases; bases outside gene matches: 7. The CDR3 here is CASSLTGGWFRELFF. The CDR3 bases are TGTGCCAGCAGTTTGACAGGGGGCTGGTTTAGGGAGCTGTTTTTT.

This sequence joins TRBV19 and TRBJ1-1; TRBD1 matches 9 bases. The CDR3 is made up of 13 amino acids. V was pared by 6 bases and J by 11 bases, with 10 bases of the junction left unmatched. CDR1 LNHDA and CDR2 SQIVND come from the germline V gene (reference sequence). The CDR3 spells CASRALDRGLAFF. CDR3 coding DNA: TGTGCCAGTAGGGCCCTCGACAGGGGGTTGGCTTTCTTT.

This clone turned up a few times. The chain links TRBV27 to TRBJ1-1; 8 bases match TRBD1. The CDR3 contains 14 residues. Trimming took 6 bases from V and 4 from J; bases not matched to a gene: 7. Germline V gene data show CDR1 as MNHEY and CDR2 as SMNVEV (reference sequence). The CDR3, as DNA: TGTGCCAGCAGCCTAACTACAGGGGGCACTGAAGCTTTCTTT. Protein product: CASSLTTGGTEAFF.

The genes are TRBV6-1 and TRBJ2-1, with D unclear. Trimming left V 2 bases short and J 4 bases short, with 12 bases between. CDR1 MNHNS and CDR2 SASEGT come from the germline V gene. CDR3 length: 15 amino acids. Here the CDR3 reads CASSEMALSYNEQFF. The CDR3 DNA is TGTGCCAGCAGTGAAATGGCTCTGTCTTACAATGAGCAGTTCTTC.

This clone was seen only once. This rearrangement joins TRBV5-6 to TRBJ2-1, with 9 nucleotides matching TRBD1. This CDR3 region has 15 residues. The ends lost 7 bases at V and 6 bases at J; junction bases unmatched: 11. Germline CDR1 is SGHDT and CDR2 is YYEEEE. The CDR3 loop is CASGLPGQGPNEQFF. For the CDR3, the DNA is TGTGCCAGCGGTTTACCGGGACAGGGTCCCAATGAGCAGTTCTTC.

The rearrangement joins TRBV5-1 to TRBJ1-2; weak D call: TRBD1 (5 bases). Germline V gene data show CDR1 as SGHRS and CDR2 as YFSETQ. The CDR3 has 15 amino acids. V gave up 0 bases and J gave up 2 bases, with 11 bases separating them. In DNA form, the CDR3 reads TGCGCCAGCAGCTTGGCCGCAGGGTCAAACTATGGCTACACCTTC. It specifies CASSLAAGSNYGYTF.

The chain has TRBV18 and TRBJ2-7; D is perhaps TRBD1 (5 bases). The CDR3 covers 14 residues. The germline V and J ends were trimmed by 3 bases and 5 bases, with 14 bases remaining between them. Germline V gene data show CDR1 as KGHSH and CDR2 as LQKENI. As DNA, the CDR3 is TGTGCCAGCTCACCTCCCCCCCAGGGCCACGAGCAGTACTTC. This encodes CASSPPPQGHEQYF.

This clone was recorded only once. This CDR3 reads CSVGQGKLYEQYF. The CDR3 coding sequence is TGCAGCGTTGGGCAGGGGAAACTCTACGAGCAGTACTTC. The rearrangement links TRBV29-1 to TRBJ2-7, with D possibly being TRBD1 (6 bases). The CDR3 length is 13 residues. Germline values: CDR1 SQVTM, CDR2 ANQGSEA. V was clipped by 4 bases and J by 3 bases, with 13 bases between them.

The sample holds a few counts of this clone. V is TRBV4-2 and J is TRBJ1-2; D is unresolved. Germline-derived CDR1 and CDR2 are LGHNA and YNFKEQ. This CDR3 comprises 13 residues. Trimming cost V 0 bases and J 4 bases, with 6 bases left between them. As DNA, the CDR3 is TGTGCCAGCAGCCAAGATGCGGGCTATGGCTACACCTTC. Its protein is CASSQDAGYGYTF.